This T cell receptor beta chain was recorded in a study of identical twins. TCRdb processed the 5' RACE reads anew with MiXCR; each CDR3 protein has one entry. The data show roughly 720,000 distinct CDR3 sequences, with about 20% seen just once and around 13% held by the top ten. Trimming removed 3 bases from V and 3 bases from J, with 8 bases in between. The germline CDR1 and CDR2 sequences are LGHNA and YSLEER. This CDR3 spans 13 amino acids. The same data also went into a second study, on T cells expressing NK-cell markers. As that study records: Seropositivity for HCMV was found in seven of the eight sequenced donors, with one seronegative.

This TCR was sampled from a woman under 30 in good health. V gene TRBV4-3 combines with J gene TRBJ1-1; the D is unclear. Sequencing was done on a sample of PBMCs. CDR3 protein: CASSQRIYTEAFF. The CDR3 DNA is TGCGCCAGCAGCCAGAGGATTTACACTGAAGCTTTCTTT.